This T cell receptor beta chain derives from a study of PD-1 blockade in classical Hodgkin lymphoma. The CDR3 runs to 18 residues. V lost 0 bases, J lost 11 bases, and 28 bases lay in between. CDR1 is SGHAT and CDR2 is FQNNGV in the germline V gene. TCRdb's table, derived via immunoSEQ multiplex PCR, lists solely in-frame clones and lacks some. This sample has 20,000 to 25,000 clones, with over 60% found just once. On this clone itself: Its antigen is currently unknown.

Study outcomes and limitations: Complete responders had baseline diversity similar to newly diagnosed patients. It was reported that newly diagnosed patients had less baseline TCR diversity than healthy donors. By C4D1 there was a significant rise in CD4+ TCR diversity but not in CD8+ TCR diversity.

Every patient was affected by relapse after autologous stem cell transplantation, while exposure to brentuximab vedotin was not uniform. Patients' outcomes at their best amounted to complete response, partial response or progressive disease. Sample: peripheral blood mononuclear cells (PBMCs), taken before the second cycle of nivolumab. This receptor was obtained from a human donor with classical Hodgkin lymphoma. This chain links TRBV11-2 with TRBJ2-5; D assignment may be TRBD1 or TRBD2 (5 bases each). This chain's CDR3 is CASSLDRAYRDGAYGQYF. CDR3 nucleotides: TGTGCCAGCAGCTTAGATCGGGCATACCGGGACGGGGCCTATGGGCAGTACTTC.